Following are 23 T cell receptor beta chains from one sample sequenced in a study of human T cells and chemical hapten exposure (dated by TCRdb to the early 2020s). The time point tag for this specimen amounts to: patch test 1, 2 weeks after DPC sensitization. The meaning of the sample's treatment or condition label: therapeutic diphenylcyclopropenone sensitization with weekly scalp DPC. Receptor libraries were prepared by RACE. Sequencing took place on a NextSeq 500. TCRdb ran its own pipeline on the public reads, namely fastp trimming at Q25 and MiXCR clone calling, and kept in-frame beta chains. Every CDR3 protein is listed once, alongside the most common genes and DNA of its rows. Here the sample has 180,000 or so distinct CDR3 sequences; approximately 15% occur a single time. The ten largest clonotypes hold 1.7% of the sample. Sequenced here: whole blood, sampled in connection with sensitization to the hapten diphenylcyclopropenone (DPC). The receptors come from a young woman with alopecia areata. Some clones in this sample may be carry-over from other donors' samples.

With respect to this clonotype: A read error may produce the germline difference seen at one junction end. The chain recombines TRBV28 with TRBJ2-7; D uncertain. CDR1 and CDR2 from the germline V gene are MDHEN and SYDVKM. This CDR3 comprises 14 residues. The CDR3 protein is CGSTPRIDSYEQYF. CDR3 nucleotide sequence: TGTGGCAGCACTCCTCGTATAGATTCCTACGAGCAGTACTTC.

Notes on this clonotype: A read error may be the cause here, since a much bigger clone is one base away. The V and J genes are TRBV7-2 and TRBJ1-5, with D unresolved. Trimming cost V 1 base and J 0 bases, with 7 bases left between them. The CDR3 contains 15 residues. In germline, CDR1 is SGHTA, CDR2 FQGNSA. CDR3 in DNA: TGTGCCAGCAGCTTAGGTCCGGGTAGCAATCAGCCCCAGCATTTT. Amino acids: CASSLGPGSNQPQHF.

The chain has TRBV18 and TRBJ2-7; TRBD1 matches at 9 bases. With V trimmed by 6 bases and J by 2 bases, 5 bases remained unmatched. From germline, CDR1 is KGHSH and CDR2 LQKENI. There are 14 residues in the CDR3. CDR3 in amino acids: CASSGGTGPYEQYF. Written as DNA, the CDR3 is TGTGCCAGCTCGGGCGGGACAGGGCCCTACGAGCAGTACTTC.

This clonotype was seen a few times. The chain has TRBV27 and TRBJ2-1, with unresolved D. Trimming shortened V by 3 bases and J by 7 bases, and 13 bases separated the two germline ends. CDR3 size: 14 residues. The V gene's germline CDR1 is MNHEY and CDR2 SMNVEV (reference sequence). In DNA, the CDR3 is TGTGCCAGCAGTTTCGGGTACCCGTCGAATGAGCAGTTCTTC. Residues: CASSFGYPSNEQFF.

The rearrangement joins TRBV7-9 to TRBJ1-4; D not certain. This CDR3 is built from 16 residues. CDR1 and CDR2 (germline): SEHNR, FQNEAQ (reference sequence). The ends were cut back, 0 bases at V and 0 bases at J, with 8 bases in the middle. The CDR3 bases are TGTGCCAGCAGCTTAGCACGACAAGCAACTAATGAAAAACTGTTTTTT. Protein product: CASSLARQATNEKLFF.

The rearrangement joins TRBV6-1 to TRBJ1-5, with D unresolved. V gave up 1 base and J gave up 6 bases, with 16 bases separating them. The CDR3 loop spans 16 amino acids. Germline V gives CDR1 MNHNS, CDR2 SASEGT. In DNA, the CDR3 is TGTGCCAGCAGTGAAGTGAGCGTCCTCTTCGGTCAGCCCCAGCATTTT. It is translated as CASSEVSVLFGQPQHF.

This chain joins TRBV2 and TRBJ1-5, with D perhaps matching TRBD1 (5 bases). CDR3 length equals 12 residues. Trimming took off 8 bases at V and 5 bases at J, with 10 bases between the two ends. Germline V gene sequence: CDR1 SNHLY, CDR2 FYNNEI. The CDR3 loop is CASGGRDQPQHF. The CDR3 DNA sequence: TGTGCCAGCGGAGGCAGGGATCAGCCCCAGCATTTT.

This clonotype came up a few times. The chain links TRBV28 to TRBJ1-2; D unclear. The germline CDR1 and CDR2 sequences are MDHEN and SYDVKM. The CDR3 totals 13 residues. Between the trimmed V and J ends, which lost 3 bases and 3 bases, there was a span of 8 bases. CDR3 in DNA: TGTGCCAGCAGTTTGTCGGGATACTATGGCTACACCTTC. Translation: CASSLSGYYGYTF.

There are a few counts of this clonotype. The chain combines TRBV2 with TRBJ1-4, with a tentative D call TRBD1 (5 bases). Germline V lookup: CDR1 SNHLY, CDR2 FYNNEI. Trimming removed 5 bases at V and 6 bases at J, with 16 bases between. CDR3 size: 15 residues. Here the CDR3 DNA reads TGTGCCAGCAGTCCGATTGGGGGAGAGGATGAAAAACTGTTTTTT. It codes for CASSPIGGEDEKLFF.

This sequence joins TRBV6-2 or TRBV6-3 and TRBJ2-3; 8 bases map to TRBD2. The ends lost 2 bases at V and 6 bases at J; junction bases unmatched: 4. Looked up from germline, CDR1 is MNHEY and CDR2 is SVGEGT. CDR3 length equals 14 residues. The CDR3 DNA reads TGTGCCAGCAGTTACCCGGGAGGGATGGATACGCAGTATTTT. It specifies CASSYPGGMDTQYF.

This clonotype was recorded a few times. This rearrangement joins TRBV10-3 to TRBJ1-6, with D possibly being TRBD1 (5 bases). V dropped 7 bases and J dropped 5 bases, with 9 bases sitting between them. The CDR3 runs 13 residues. Germline V lookup: CDR1 ENHRY, CDR2 SYGVKD. The DNA for the CDR3 is TGTGCCATCACCCGACAGAATAATTCACCCCTCCACTTT. It specifies CAITRQNNSPLHF.

This clonotype has a handful of counts. This chain uses TRBV7-3 with TRBJ2-1; TRBD1 matches 7 bases. Germline V CDR1 and CDR2: SGHTA, FQGTGA. This CDR3 has 15 amino acids. The trim removed 2 bases at V and 2 bases at J, leaving 3 bases unmatched. The CDR3 spells CASSLRQGTYNEQFF. CDR3 bases: TGTGCCAGCAGCTTACGACAGGGAACCTACAATGAGCAGTTCTTC.

J is TRBJ2-5 and V is TRBV19; TRBD2 matches at 8 bases. V shed 9 bases, J shed 1 base, and the junction held 13 bases outside the gene matches. The CDR3 is 16 residues long. Germline CDR1 is LNHDA and CDR2 is SQIVND (reference sequence). The CDR3 bases are TGTGCCAGCTCCCGGTGGCCTAGCGGGCCCCAAGAGACCCAGTACTTC. Amino acids: CASSRWPSGPQETQYF.

This clonotype has a count of ten or more. V is TRBV29-1 and J is TRBJ1-3; 7 bases are a match to TRBD1. From germline, CDR1 is SQVTM and CDR2 ANQGSEA. V lost 1 base, J lost 8 bases, and 11 bases stayed unmatched. The CDR3 runs 15 residues. CDR3 residues: CSVEVREGGRDTIYF. As DNA, the CDR3 is TGCAGCGTTGAAGTACGGGAAGGGGGCAGGGACACCATATATTTT.

V usage is TRBV27 and J usage is TRBJ2-7; D ambiguous. The V end lost 6 bases, the J end lost 6 bases, and 12 bases lay between the germline ends. The germline gives CDR1 MNHEY, CDR2 SMNVEV (reference sequence). The CDR3 contains 12 residues. CDR3 coding DNA: TGTGCCAGCAGCCTGGCTCCTATCGAGCAGTACTTC. It codes for CASSLAPIEQYF.

V usage is TRBV20-1 and J usage is TRBJ2-1; 12 bases match TRBD2. CDR1 DFQATT and CDR2 SNEGSKA come from the germline V gene (reference sequence). With 0 bases clipped from V and 6 bases from J, the junction kept 3 bases outside the gene matches. This CDR3 spans 15 amino acids. The CDR3 DNA sequence: TGCAGTGCTAGAGAGGAACTAGCGGGGGGCAATGAGCAGTTCTTC. As protein: CSAREELAGGNEQFF.

This clonotype was picked up many times. CDR3 coding DNA: TGTGCCAGCAGCTCAGGGGTCGGTTCCCCGTCGGGAACATATGGCTACACCTTC. It is translated as CASSSGVGSPSGTYGYTF. The genes are TRBV7-2 and TRBJ1-2; D is possibly TRBD1 (6 bases). The CDR3 runs 18 residues. Looked up from germline, CDR1 is SGHTA and CDR2 is FQGNSA. Between the trimmed V and J ends, which lost 4 bases and 5 bases, there was a span of 26 bases.

The CDR3 sequence: CSVSTTARSEAFF. The CDR3 DNA reads TGCAGCGTTTCCACGACGGCGCGCTCTGAAGCTTTCTTT. The chain recombines TRBV29-1 with TRBJ1-1; no definite D call. Per germline, CDR1 SQVTM and CDR2 ANQGSEA. The ends were cut back, 5 bases at V and 6 bases at J, with 16 bases in the middle. This CDR3 is built from 13 residues.

This clonotype occurred a few times. The chain is built from TRBV9 and TRBJ2-3; a possible D gene is TRBD2 (5 bases). The CDR3 runs to 14 residues. CDR1 is SGDLS and CDR2 is YYNGEE in the germline V gene. Trimming shortened V by 4 bases and J by 2 bases, and 11 bases separated the two germline ends. Here the CDR3 DNA reads TGTGCCAGCAGCTTGGGAGCGGACACAGATACGCAGTATTTT. This gives the protein CASSLGADTDTQYF.

There are many counts of this clonotype. The rearrangement uses TRBV9 and TRBJ1-5; D is ambiguous. Germline CDR1 SGDLS, CDR2 YYNGEE. V was cut by 2 bases and J by 4 bases, with 10 bases left in between. This CDR3 comprises 14 residues. This CDR3 reads CASSVDDGNQPQHF. The CDR3 DNA is TGTGCCAGCAGCGTGGACGACGGGAATCAGCCCCAGCATTTT. Looking up the rest from reference TRBV9 and TRBJ1-5 gives the full variable domain: DSGVTQTPKHLITATGQRVTLRCSPRSGDLSVYWYQQSLDQGLQFLIQYYNGEERAKGNILERFSAQQFPDLHSELNLSSLELGDSALYFCASSVDDGNQPQHFGDGTRLSIL.

At least ten counts were recorded for this clonotype. This chain connects TRBV5-1 to TRBJ1-6, with D maybe TRBD1 (6 bases). The V and J ends lost 7 bases and 5 bases respectively, with 10 bases between them. The CDR3 length is 13 residues. The germline V gene has CDR1 SGHRS and CDR2 YFSETQ. The CDR3 region is CASRGGDNSPLHF. CDR3 sequence (DNA): TGCGCCAGCCGAGGGGGGGATAATTCACCCCTCCACTTT.

The V call is TRBV6-5, the J call TRBJ2-2; no clear D. This CDR3 comprises 15 residues. V was clipped by 8 bases and J by 7 bases, with 20 bases between them. Germline V lookup: CDR1 MNHEY, CDR2 SVGAGI. The CDR3 nucleotides read TGTGCCAGCGCTCGGCAGGACGGAGTAAACGGGGAGCTGTTTTTT. Encoded protein: CASARQDGVNGELFF.

This clonotype occurred a few times. This chain links TRBV12-3 or TRBV12-4 with TRBJ1-2, with TRBD1 identical over 7 bases. This CDR3 has 13 residues. Trimming removed 6 bases from V and 5 bases from J; junction bases left unmatched: 6. The CDR3 region has the DNA TGTGCCAGCAGCCCGGACAGGATATATGGCTACACCTTC. It codes for CASSPDRIYGYTF.